Listed below are T cell receptor beta chains from one sample, sequenced in a study of Graves' ophthalmopathy and Graves' hyperthyroidism. TCRdb itself ran the multiplex PCR reads through MiXCR, one entry per CDR3 protein. There are roughly 300,000 distinct CDR3 sequences in the sample; 17% occur only once, and approximately 13% lies in the top ten. The sample taken for sequencing was peripheral blood. The receptors stem from an adult man with Graves' ophthalmopathy. Both conserved end residues are part of each CDR3. The D gene is left open where the match is weak. A clone size is listed for some rows: how often the clone was seen (once, few, many), or a class if it is expanded.

clone_size | j_call | d_call | v_call | cdr3_nt | cdr3_aa
NA | TRBJ1-1 | NA | TRBV6-1 | TGTGCCAGCAGTCCAACAATGGAGACAGCCAGCGACACTGAAGCTTTCTTT | CASSPTMETASDTEAFF
many | TRBJ2-7 | NA | TRBV9 | TGTGCCAGCAGCGTAGCCGGGACATCCTACGAGCAGTACTTC | CASSVAGTSYEQYF
many | TRBJ2-5 | NA | TRBV24-1 | TGTGCCACCAGTGATTTGAGGGGATTGGGGCAAGAGACCCAGTACTTC | CATSDLRGLGQETQYF
many | TRBJ2-7 | NA | TRBV11-2 | TGTGCCAGCAGCAGAACAGGACTCACCTTATCCTACGAGCAGTACTTC | CASSRTGLTLSYEQYF
many | TRBJ2-5 | NA | TRBV9 | TGTGCCAGCAGCGGGGGACTGGGGTACCAAGAGACCCAGTACTTC | CASSGGLGYQETQYF
many | TRBJ2-7 | NA | TRBV29-1 | TGCAGCGTTGGGCCGACCTCGATTACCTACGAGCAGTACTTC | CSVGPTSITYEQYF
many | TRBJ1-5 | NA | TRBV6-2/TRBV6-3 | TGTGCCAGCAGCAACGCGGTTTGGCGCCAGCATTTT | CASSNAVWRQHF
NA | TRBJ1-6 | NA | TRBV7-2 | TGTGCCAGCAGCTTAGCCGGTCCGGAAATTAATTCACCCCTCCACTTT | CASSLAGPEINSPLHF
many | TRBJ2-2 | TRBD2 | TRBV28 | TGTGCCAGCTTAGCGGGAGGGCGGCCCGGGGAGCTGTTTTTT | CASLAGGRPGELFF
many | TRBJ2-5 | NA | TRBV6-1 | TGTGCCAGCAGTCCGAGGGACACCCAAGAGACCCAGTACTTC | CASSPRDTQETQYF
many | TRBJ1-1 | NA | TRBV30 | TGTGCCTGGAAGGCAAACACTGAAGCTTTCTTT | CAWKANTEAFF
many | TRBJ1-5 | NA | TRBV7-2 | TGTGCCAGCAGGGACCGACCCCGGGACACCGGTTTACTTAGCAATCAGCCCCAGCATTTT | CASRDRPRDTGLLSNQPQHF
NA | TRBJ1-1 | NA | TRBV10-3 | TGTGCCACACAGGGATCGGTGAACACTGAAGCTTTCTTT | CATQGSVNTEAFF
many | TRBJ2-2 | NA | TRBV11-2 | TGTGCCAGCAGCTTGTACGGGAGCGCCGGGGAGCTGTTTTTT | CASSLYGSAGELFF
NA | TRBJ2-5 | NA | TRBV20-1 | TGCAGTGCTAGAGAAGGGGGGGCGTACGAGACCCAGTACTTC | CSAREGGAYETQYF
many | TRBJ1-6 | NA | TRBV7-2 | TGTGCCATCCAGCCCGGGGGGTTCAGCTCCTATAATTCACCCCTCCACTTT | CAIQPGGFSSYNSPLHF
many | TRBJ2-5 | NA | TRBV12-3/TRBV12-4 | TGTGCCAGCAGTTTAGCGCTCCAGGGAGGGACACAAGAGACCCAGTACTTC | CASSLALQGGTQETQYF
few | TRBJ1-5 | NA | TRBV18 | TGTGCCAGCTCCGTCGGGGGGGCAGGTCAGCCCCAGCATTTT | CASSVGGAGQPQHF
NA | TRBJ1-5 | NA | TRBV12-3/TRBV12-4 | TGTGCCAGCACACAGTGGGGGGGCAATCAGACCCAGCATTTT | CASTQWGGNQTQHF
many | TRBJ2-7 | TRBD1 | TRBV28 | TGTGCCAGCAGAGTGTTAGGACAGGCCCACTTC | CASRVLGQAHF
many | TRBJ1-1 | TRBD1 | TRBV6-2/TRBV6-3 | TGTGCCAGCAGTTTCCGGACAGGGGGGCAATCGGAAACTGAAGCTTTCTTT | CASSFRTGGQSETEAFF
few | TRBJ1-2 | TRBD1 | TRBV20-1 | TGCAGTGCTAGAGATTGGGGACAGGGGGCTAACTATGGCTACACCTTC | CSARDWGQGANYGYTF
many | TRBJ2-5 | NA | TRBV12-3/TRBV12-4 | TGTGCCAGCAGTCTCAACGGAGAGACCCAGTACTTC | CASSLNGETQYF
many | TRBJ2-2 | TRBD1 | TRBV2 | TGTGCCATCCAGTACCGGGACAGGGTCACCGGGGAGCTGTTTTTT | CAIQYRDRVTGELFF
many | TRBJ2-5 | NA | TRBV6-1 | TGTGCCACCAAGAGGGACTTTGCCCAAGAGACCCAGTACTTC | CATKRDFAQETQYF
many | TRBJ2-6 | NA | TRBV5-6 | TGTGCCAGCAGACTGTCTGGGGCCAACGTCCTGACTTTC | CASRLSGANVLTF
NA | TRBJ2-7 | NA | TRBV6-5 | TGTGCCAGCAGTTCTAAGCGGAAGCAGTACTTC | CASSSKRKQYF
many | TRBJ2-2 | NA | TRBV4-3 | TGCGCCAGCAGCCCACACCCGCGGGCCATGAACACCGGGGAGCTGTTTTTT | CASSPHPRAMNTGELFF
NA | TRBJ2-5 | NA | TRBV20-1 | TGCAGTGCTAGTCGGGCCGGGGCGTACCAAGAGACCCAGTACTTC | CSASRAGAYQETQYF
many | TRBJ2-5 | NA | TRBV27 | TGTGCCAGCAGTCCCCGACAGGTTTGGGAGGAGACCCAGTACTTC | CASSPRQVWEETQYF
many | TRBJ2-5 | NA | TRBV29-1 | TGCAGCGTTGGGGCAGCGTCCGGCCCAAGCGGGACCCAGTACTTC | CSVGAASGPSGTQYF
NA | TRBJ1-2 | NA | TRBV5-1 | TGCACCAGCAGCTTCGGGGGAGAGGGCTACACCTTC | CTSSFGGEGYTF
many | TRBJ1-5 | NA | TRBV20-1 | TGCAGCGCTAGCAGCCAGTTGAATCAGCCCCAGCATTTT | CSASSQLNQPQHF
many | TRBJ2-5 | NA | TRBV18 | TGTGCCAGCTCACCATATGAAGAGACCCAGTACTTC | CASSPYEETQYF
NA | TRBJ1-1 | NA | TRBV6-2/TRBV6-3 | TGTGCCAGCAATTCCCAGGGCCCCTGGACTGAAGCTTTCTTT | CASNSQGPWTEAFF
many | TRBJ2-5 | TRBD2 | TRBV29-1 | TGCAGCGTTGAGTTTGCGGGAGGCTTACTCGGGACCCAGTACTTC | CSVEFAGGLLGTQYF
many | TRBJ2-7 | NA | TRBV15 | TGTGCCACCAGCAGAGCCCAGGGGCCATCCTACGAGCAGTACTTC | CATSRAQGPSYEQYF
many | TRBJ2-4 | NA | TRBV27 | TGTGCCACCCCGAGAGGGCCACAGTACGACATTCAGTACTTC | CATPRGPQYDIQYF
many | TRBJ2-7 | NA | TRBV27 | TGTGCCAGCAGTCGGCGGGCCCACTCCTACGAGCAGTACTTC | CASSRRAHSYEQYF
many | TRBJ1-2 | NA | TRBV19 | TGTGCCAGCCTCGGGAGGCCGGGAGCTAACTATGGCTACACCTTC | CASLGRPGANYGYTF
many | TRBJ1-1 | TRBD1 | TRBV27 | TGTGCCAGCAGGACCGGGACAGGGGGTAGGATGAACACTGAAGCTTTCTTT | CASRTGTGGRMNTEAFF
many | TRBJ2-5 | NA | TRBV18 | TGTGCCAGCTCACCAGGCCTCTTCCGAGAGACCCAGTACTTC | CASSPGLFRETQYF
once | TRBJ1-1 | TRBD1 | TRBV29-1 | TGCAGCGTAAACAGGGGTGGAAACACTGAAGCTTTCTTT | CSVNRGGNTEAFF
many | TRBJ2-7 | NA | TRBV18 | TGTGCCAGCTCACCAACAGACTACGAGCAGTACTTC | CASSPTDYEQYF
few | TRBJ1-6 | NA | TRBV12-3/TRBV12-4 | TGTGCCAGCAGCATCCGGACCCACGGATCACCCCTCCACTTT | CASSIRTHGSPLHF
many | TRBJ1-5 | NA | TRBV4-1 | TGCGCCAGCAGCCAAGGACAGATGAATCAGCCCCAGCATTTT | CASSQGQMNQPQHF
many | TRBJ1-2 | TRBD1 | TRBV10-2 | TGCGCCAGCAGGGGTAGACAGGGAAGTGGCTACACCTTC | CASRGRQGSGYTF
NA | TRBJ1-6 | NA | TRBV10-3 | TGTGCCATCAGTGAGTCGGTTGATAAGGGGTCACCCCTCCACTTT | CAISESVDKGSPLHF
NA | TRBJ1-2 | NA | TRBV19 | TGTGCCAGTAGTATGACTGGGGACACTGGCTACACCTTC | CASSMTGDTGYTF
many | TRBJ1-5 | NA | TRBV5-1 | TGCGCCAGCAGCTTGGGACTGGGAAATCAGCCCCAGCATTTT | CASSLGLGNQPQHF
NA | TRBJ1-1 | TRBD1 | TRBV5-1 | TGCGCCAGCAGCCTAGGACAGGGGCGACGGAACACTGAAGCTTTCTTT | CASSLGQGRRNTEAFF
many | TRBJ1-2 | NA | TRBV29-1 | TGCAGCGTTGAAGAGTTATCAGGGTACTATGGCTACACCTTC | CSVEELSGYYGYTF
many | TRBJ1-1 | NA | TRBV29-1 | TGCAGCGTTGAAGATCTTTTTGGGCTTGAAGCTTTCTTT | CSVEDLFGLEAFF
many | TRBJ2-4 | TRBD1 | TRBV24-1 | TGTGCCACCAGTGGGAGAGGACAGGGAATCCCCAAAAACATTCAGTACTTC | CATSGRGQGIPKNIQYF